This note documents a single T cell receptor (beta chain) sequence. This sample was taken from a study of blood T cell repertoires in COVID-19. Background on the study: From the United States, Italy and Spain came samples of acute and convalescent COVID-19.

In the original analysis: Amplification from reference gene primers served as the basis for estimated nucleated cell counts. Data came from immunoSEQ multiplex PCR; TCRdb stores just in-frame clones and leaves some out. That table gives V, J and clone size, and the DNA gave D and trimming. This sample has approximately 49,000 clones, with roughly 84% found just once. The CDR3 is made up of 14 amino acids. Per the germline V gene, CDR1 is SGHRS and CDR2 is YFSETQ. What was sequenced was peripheral blood. V is TRBV5-1 and J is TRBJ1-5; 7 nucleotides align to TRBD1. This clonotype was obtained from a man aged 45 to 65 with acute or convalescent COVID-19. CDR3 bases: TGCGCTCGGCCCATACAGGGGAGCAATCAGCCCCAGCATTTT. This translates into CARPIQGSNQPQHF.